Listed below are T cell receptor beta chains from one sample, sequenced in a study of tumor and adjacent non-tumor tissue in lung cancer. MiXCR, run by TCRdb on the multiplex PCR reads, gives a single entry per CDR3 protein. The sample yields 120,000 or so distinct CDR3 sequences, nearly 85% seen once. Sample: lung tumor tissue. Receptors originate from a man between 70 and 80 years old with non-small cell lung cancer. Both conserved end residues are part of each CDR3. The D gene is left open where the match is weak. Clone sizes are given selectively: once, few, many, or a class where the clone is expanded.

clone size: large
V gene: TRBV7-9
D gene: .
J gene: TRBJ2-5
CDR3 DNA: TGTGCCAGCAGCTTAGTCGTGAGGGGCCGAGAGACCCAGTACTTC
CDR3 protein: CASSLVVRGRETQYF

clone size: .
V gene: TRBV29-1
D gene: .
J gene: TRBJ1-1
CDR3 DNA: TGCAGCGGCTCCGTAAGCACTGAAGCCTTCTTT
CDR3 protein: CSGSVSTEAFF

clone size: .
V gene: TRBV13
D gene: .
J gene: TRBJ1-6
CDR3 DNA: TGTGCCAGGAGCTTGAGGGGTATGTATTATAATTCACCCCTCCACTTT
CDR3 protein: CARSLRGMYYNSPLHF

clone size: .
V gene: TRBV20-1
D gene: .
J gene: TRBJ2-5
CDR3 DNA: TGCAGTGCTGGATTGCCCCGGGAAGAGACCCAGTACTTC
CDR3 protein: CSAGLPREETQYF

clone size: .
V gene: TRBV11-2
D gene: .
J gene: TRBJ2-1
CDR3 DNA: TGTGCCAGCAGCCATAACAATGAGCAGTTCTTC
CDR3 protein: CASSHNNEQFF

clone size: .
V gene: TRBV11-2
D gene: .
J gene: TRBJ2-7
CDR3 DNA: TGTGCCAGCAGGAACCAGGTGGGTGAGCAGTACTTC
CDR3 protein: CASRNQVGEQYF

clone size: .
V gene: TRBV11-1
D gene: .
J gene: TRBJ2-6
CDR3 DNA: TGTGCCAGTAGCTTAAAACTCTATGGGGTCAACGTCCTGACTTTC
CDR3 protein: CASSLKLYGVNVLTF

clone size: .
V gene: TRBV5-4
D gene: .
J gene: TRBJ1-2
CDR3 DNA: TGTGCCAGCAGCTTGGGTAAAGCCTTCTATGGCTGCACCTTC
CDR3 protein: CASSLGKAFYGCTF

clone size: .
V gene: TRBV20-1
D gene: .
J gene: TRBJ2-7
CDR3 DNA: TGCAGTACTAGGACAGTGCACTCCTACGAGCAGTACTTC
CDR3 protein: CSTRTVHSYEQYF

clone size: .
V gene: TRBV5-1
D gene: .
J gene: TRBJ1-1
CDR3 DNA: TGCGCCAGCAGCAGCGGAAACGCTAACACTGAAGCTTTCTTT
CDR3 protein: CASSSGNANTEAFF

clone size: .
V gene: TRBV4-1
D gene: .
J gene: TRBJ2-5
CDR3 DNA: TGCGCCAGCAGCCAAGATCCCTCGCAGGGCCAGCAAGAGACCCAGTACTTC
CDR3 protein: CASSQDPSQGQQETQYF

clone size: once
V gene: TRBV10-2
D gene: .
J gene: TRBJ2-5
CDR3 DNA: TGCACCACCCAGGGAGGTGCAACAAGGGGTGGGGAGACCCACTACTTC
CDR3 protein: CTTQGGATRGGETHYF

clone size: .
V gene: TRBV4-3
D gene: TRBD2
J gene: TRBJ2-2
CDR3 DNA: TGCGCCAGCAGCCAAGGCGGGACTAGCGGGAGAAGGGAGCTGTTTTTT
CDR3 protein: CASSQGGTSGRRELFF

clone size: few
V gene: TRBV7-3
D gene: .
J gene: TRBJ2-1
CDR3 DNA: TGTGCCAGCAGCCCAGGAGCGCGTCACAATGAGCAGTTCTTC
CDR3 protein: CASSPGARHNEQFF

clone size: .
V gene: TRBV6-2/TRBV6-3
D gene: TRBD1
J gene: TRBJ2-7
CDR3 DNA: TGTGCCAGCAGTACTAAGACAGGGTTTAACTATGAGCTATACTTC
CDR3 protein: CASSTKTGFNYELYF

clone size: few
V gene: TRBV5-4
D gene: .
J gene: TRBJ2-1
CDR3 DNA: TGTGCCAGCAGCTTTGGGGGTAGGGTGGGTAATGAGCGGTTCTTC
CDR3 protein: CASSFGGRVGNERFF

clone size: .
V gene: TRBV29-1
D gene: .
J gene: TRBJ1-2
CDR3 DNA: TGTAGCGTTGAAGACTACGTTCAGGGCCATAATAACTATGGCTACACCTTC
CDR3 protein: CSVEDYVQGHNNYGYTF

clone size: many
V gene: TRBV5-1
D gene: .
J gene: TRBJ1-3
CDR3 DNA: TGCGCCAGCAGCTTGAGGACAGACGGAAACACCATATATTTT
CDR3 protein: CASSLRTDGNTIYF

clone size: .
V gene: TRBV6-5
D gene: .
J gene: TRBJ1-2
CDR3 DNA: TGTGCCAGCAGTTATTATGGGGGGTTGAATGGCTACACCTTC
CDR3 protein: CASSYYGGLNGYTF

clone size: .
V gene: TRBV4-2
D gene: TRBD1
J gene: TRBJ1-4
CDR3 DNA: TGTGCCAGCAGACAAGCCGGACAGGGCTTTAATGAGAAACTGTTTTTT
CDR3 protein: CASRQAGQGFNEKLFF

clone size: .
V gene: TRBV28
D gene: .
J gene: TRBJ1-1
CDR3 DNA: TGTGCCAGCGGTCCCGCACGGAGGGCGAACACTGTAGCTTTCTTT
CDR3 protein: CASGPARRANTVAFF

clone size: once
V gene: TRBV6-1
D gene: .
J gene: TRBJ2-7
CDR3 DNA: TGTGCCAGCTTAACACAGATGACGACCCACGAGCAGTACTTC
CDR3 protein: CASLTQMTTHEQYF

clone size: .
V gene: TRBV12-3/TRBV12-4
D gene: .
J gene: TRBJ2-5
CDR3 DNA: TGTGTCGGCAGTTTTAGGGGCAGACAAGAGACCCAGTACTTC
CDR3 protein: CVGSFRGRQETQYF

clone size: once
V gene: TRBV21-1
D gene: .
J gene: TRBJ1-5
CDR3 DNA: TGTGCCAGCATCAAACTTGGGACCGGGAATAGCAATCGGCCCCAGCATTTT
CDR3 protein: CASIKLGTGNSNRPQHF

clone size: many
V gene: TRBV20-1
D gene: .
J gene: TRBJ1-1
CDR3 DNA: TGCAGTGCCAGCCCCAGGGTAGGTACTGAAGCTTTCTTT
CDR3 protein: CSASPRVGTEAFF

clone size: few
V gene: TRBV20-1
D gene: .
J gene: TRBJ2-7
CDR3 DNA: TGCAGTGCTATGTCGCGGAGGACTTCCTACGAGCAGTACTTC
CDR3 protein: CSAMSRRTSYEQYF

clone size: .
V gene: TRBV6-1
D gene: .
J gene: TRBJ2-3
CDR3 DNA: TGTGCCAGTAGTACCCCCTGGGAGAGCACAGATACGCAGTATTTT
CDR3 protein: CASSTPWESTDTQYF

clone size: .
V gene: TRBV6-2/TRBV6-3
D gene: .
J gene: TRBJ2-3
CDR3 DNA: TGTGCCAGCAGCTACCGAGCCCCGCAGTCAGATACGCAGTATTTT
CDR3 protein: CASSYRAPQSDTQYF

clone size: .
V gene: TRBV7-9
D gene: .
J gene: TRBJ2-5
CDR3 DNA: TGTGCCAGCAGCTTAGTCGTGAGGGGCCGAGGGATCCAATACTTC
CDR3 protein: CASSLVVRGRGIQYF

clone size: .
V gene: TRBV5-6
D gene: .
J gene: TRBJ2-1
CDR3 DNA: TGTGTCAGCAGTTCCGGTAGGGGGAGTTCCTACAATGAGCAGTTCTTC
CDR3 protein: CVSSSGRGSSYNEQFF

clone size: .
V gene: TRBV5-4
D gene: TRBD1
J gene: TRBJ2-1
CDR3 DNA: TGTACCAGCAGCTTTAAGGGGGACAGGGAGTTCCCAGATGAGCAGTTCTTC
CDR3 protein: CTSSFKGDREFPDEQFF

clone size: many
V gene: TRBV28
D gene: .
J gene: TRBJ2-1
CDR3 DNA: TGTGCCAGCAGTTCGGCCCCCCTCCCGGAGCAGTTCTTC
CDR3 protein: CASSSAPLPEQFF

clone size: few
V gene: TRBV20-1
D gene: TRBD1
J gene: TRBJ1-2
CDR3 DNA: TGCAGTGCTAAGACAGGGGACTCCAGTGGCTACACGTTC
CDR3 protein: CSAKTGDSSGYTF

clone size: .
V gene: TRBV4-1
D gene: TRBD2
J gene: TRBJ2-7
CDR3 DNA: TGCGCCAGCAACCGGACATTAGCGGGAGAGGGGGACAAGCAGTACTTC
CDR3 protein: CASNRTLAGEGDKQYF

clone size: .
V gene: TRBV20-1
D gene: .
J gene: TRBJ1-2
CDR3 DNA: TGCATTGCTAAAGGAGATGGCTACACTTTC
CDR3 protein: CIAKGDGYTF